This TCR beta chain comes out of a study of shared clonotypes between healthy human individuals. The table came from immunoSEQ multiplex PCR; TCRdb's copy has only in-frame clones and leaves some out. The data hold about 2.3 million clones, with 85% to 95% observed a single time. The CDR3 extends over 16 amino acids. The germline gives CDR1 SGDLS, CDR2 YYNGEE. V was trimmed by 0 bases and J by 8 bases, leaving 18 bases between them. Sequencing was performed on naive CD4+ T cells from PBMCs. The subset: CD45RA+ positively selected. The chain is built from TRBV9 and TRBJ2-1, with D perhaps matching TRBD1 or TRBD2 (5 bases each). The clonotype comes from a man aged 18 to 30 in good health. Some clones in this sample may be carry-over from other donors' samples. This chain's CDR3 is CASSVALGRLQDEQFF. The CDR3, as DNA: TGTGCCAGCAGCGTAGCTCTGGGACGACTACAGGATGAGCAGTTCTTC.